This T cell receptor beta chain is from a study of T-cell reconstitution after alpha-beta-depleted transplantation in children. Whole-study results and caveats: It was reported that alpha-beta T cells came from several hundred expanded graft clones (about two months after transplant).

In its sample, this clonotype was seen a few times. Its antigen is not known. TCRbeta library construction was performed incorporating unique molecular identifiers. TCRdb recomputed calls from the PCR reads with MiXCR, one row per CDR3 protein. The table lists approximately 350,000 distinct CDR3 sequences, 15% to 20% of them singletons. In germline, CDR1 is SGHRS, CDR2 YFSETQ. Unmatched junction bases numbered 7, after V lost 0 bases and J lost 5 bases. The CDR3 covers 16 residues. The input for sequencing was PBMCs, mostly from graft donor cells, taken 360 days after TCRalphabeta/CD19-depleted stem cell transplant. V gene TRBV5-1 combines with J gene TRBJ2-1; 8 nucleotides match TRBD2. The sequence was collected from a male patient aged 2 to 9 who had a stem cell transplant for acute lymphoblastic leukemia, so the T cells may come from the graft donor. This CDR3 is CASSLGVGTRHNEQFF. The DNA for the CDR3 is TGCGCCAGCAGCTTGGGAGTGGGGACTAGACACAATGAGCAGTTCTTC.